A selection of T cell receptor beta chains follows, all from one sample in a study of blood T cell repertoires in COVID-19. Clones were read by immunoSEQ multiplex PCR, and TCRdb kept only the in-frame ones, dropping some. The top ten clones hold less than 6% of a sample with 200,000 to 250,000 clones, more than 75% of them seen once. Material for sequencing was peripheral blood. The receptors here all came from a woman aged 70 to 79 with COVID-19, enrolled during active disease. The CDR3 runs from the conserved cysteine through the conserved F or W. Fields, in order: J gene, D gene, V gene, clone size, CDR3 protein, CDR3 DNA. A D gene is named only where the DNA matches it firmly. A row's size may be missing; if present it is once, few, many or a size class.

TRBJ2-7 . TRBV27 few CASSFSGAYEQYF TGTGCCAGCAGTTTTTCAGGGGCCTACGAGCAGTACTTC
TRBJ2-3 TRBD1 TRBV7-8 . CASSSGTGDPFTDTQYF TGTGCCAGCAGCTCTGGGACAGGGGACCCTTTCACAGATACGCAGTATTTT
TRBJ1-5 . TRBV4-1 . CASSQDSGAAQHF TGCGCCAGCAGCCAAGATTCAGGGGCCGCCCAGCATTTT
TRBJ2-7 . TRBV3-1/TRBV3-2 . CASSQGQGRENF TGTGCCAGCAGCCAAGGGCAGGGGCGGGAGAACTTC
TRBJ1-2 . TRBV9 . CASSQRGGPEGYTF TGTGCCAGCAGCCAACGGGGGGGTCCTGAAGGCTACACCTTC
TRBJ1-5 TRBD1 TRBV5-5 few CASSYTGTGGNSNQPQHF TGTGCCAGCAGCTACACCGGGACAGGGGGTAATAGCAATCAGCCCCAGCATTTT
TRBJ2-1 TRBD2 TRBV30 . CACLTSGKINEQFF TGTGCCTGTTTGACTAGCGGGAAAATAAATGAGCAGTTCTTC
TRBJ2-7 . TRBV2 few CASSYSYEQYF TGTGCCAGCAGTTACAGCTACGAGCAGTACTTC
TRBJ1-1 TRBD1 TRBV5-4 . CASSFPRGRDTEAFF TGTGCCAGCAGCTTTCCCAGGGGGCGGGACACTGAAGCTTTCTTT
TRBJ1-2 TRBD1 TRBV5-1 . CASSLDRGDYGYTF TGCGCCAGCAGCCTGGACAGGGGAGACTATGGCTACACCTTC
TRBJ1-1 . TRBV28 . CASSLGLNTEAFF TGTGCCAGCAGTTTAGGGCTAAATACTGAAGCTTTCTTT
TRBJ1-1 . TRBV29-1 . CSVAEAARNTEAFF TGCAGCGTTGCCGAAGCGGCACGGAACACTGAAGCTTTCTTT
TRBJ2-5 TRBD2 TRBV5-1 once CASSLGGGQETQYF TGCGCCAGCAGCTTGGGGGGGGGCCAAGAGACCCAGTACTTC
TRBJ1-2 TRBD1 TRBV29-1 . CSVAGRTGGEGYTF TGCAGCGTGGCCGGTCGGACAGGGGGCGAAGGCTACACCTTC
TRBJ2-7 . TRBV29-1 . CSGGAGASYEQYF TGCAGCGGAGGAGCGGGTGCCTCCTACGAGCAGTACTTC
TRBJ2-7 . TRBV7-2 few CASSRGTAGSYEQYF TGTGCCAGCAGCCGGGGAACCGCGGGGTCTTACGAGCAGTACTTC
TRBJ1-2 . TRBV7-3 few CASSLTTGSTNYGYTF TGTGCCAGCAGCTTGACGACAGGATCTACTAACTATGGCTACACCTTC
TRBJ2-2 TRBD2 TRBV3-1/TRBV3-2 . CASSQDRGGVLAGELFF TGTGCCAGCAGCCAAGACCGGGGGGGAGTATTGGCCGGGGAGCTGTTTTTT
TRBJ1-2 . TRBV29-1 . CSVGQGRGTSYGYTF TGCAGCGTGGGGCAGGGTAGGGGGACTAGCTATGGCTACACCTTC
TRBJ1-4 TRBD1 TRBV24-1 . CATSDPGQGINEKLFF TGTGCCACCAGTGACCCCGGACAGGGGATAAATGAAAAACTGTTTTTT
TRBJ1-2 . TRBV3-1/TRBV3-2 . CASSQRQGDGYTF TGTGCCAGCAGCCAAAGGCAGGGTGATGGCTACACCTTC
TRBJ2-3 TRBD1 TRBV4-2 . CASSLGQESTDTQYF TGTGCCAGCAGCCTCGGACAGGAGAGCACAGATACGCAGTATTTT
TRBJ2-1 TRBD1 TRBV5-1 . CASSAGTAHNEQFF TGCGCCAGCAGCGCCGGGACAGCACACAATGAGCAGTTCTTC
TRBJ1-5 . TRBV30 . CAWSVGQTYNQPQHF TGTGCCTGGAGTGTGGGGCAGACATACAATCAGCCCCAGCATTTT
TRBJ2-2 TRBD2 TRBV4-1 . CASSQSLAGGPNRRSGELFF TGCGCCAGCAGCCAATCCCTAGCGGGAGGGCCTAATAGAAGATCCGGGGAGCTGTTTTTT
TRBJ1-1 TRBD1 TRBV29-1 few CSVRQGANTEAFF TGCAGCGTCCGACAGGGGGCCAACACTGAAGCTTTCTTT
TRBJ2-3 . TRBV5-1 . CASSLGDSTTDTQYF TGCGCCAGCAGCTTGGGGGACTCCACCACAGATACGCAGTATTTT
TRBJ2-6 TRBD1 TRBV19 . CASSEGQSLSGANVLTF TGTGCCAGCTCAGAGGGACAGAGCCTCTCTGGGGCCAACGTCCTGACTTTC